This TCR beta chain was profiled in a study of CD8+ T cells in alopecia areata. This clone was picked up a small number of times. The CDR3 has 16 amino acids. V was clipped by 6 bases and J by 6 bases, with 23 bases between them. CDR1 SGDLS and CDR2 YYNGEE come from the germline V gene. Indicated treatment: oral pan-JAK inhibitor, 5-10 mg twice daily. Reverse transcription of extracted RNA yielded cDNA, which provided the sequencing template. Measured with immunoSEQ multiplex PCR; TCRdb has only the in-frame clones, and not every one. Of fewer than 250,000 clones in the sample, around 43% are singletons; the top ten hold roughly 2.8%.

The V gene is TRBV9, the J gene TRBJ2-3; perhaps D is TRBD1 or TRBD2 (6 bases each). Here the sequenced sample was CD4+ T cells sorted from blood, taken at approximately week 36, from a patient treated with tofacitinib. This TCR was sampled from a human donor with alopecia areata. The CDR3 DNA sequence: TGTGCCAGCAACTCCCCGAGAGGGGGGCTAGGGGATACGCAGTATTTT. Translation: CASNSPRGGLGDTQYF.